The subject of this entry is one TCR beta chain. This clonotype was recorded many times. Which antigen it targets is not known. A read error may produce the germline difference seen at one junction end. The TCR beta CDR3 regions were amplified from RNA transcripts. The first round of RT-PCR for the TCR CDR3 was performed with the HTBI primer set and the Qiagen OneStep RT-PCR kit. Libraries were constructed in a second round of multiplex PCR, after which size selection and purification were performed. Paired-end sequencing of the libraries was performed with 100 bp reads on an Illumina HiSeq2000. In the original analysis: SOAPnuke was used to process the raw data, removing reads that contained adapters or uncalled bases, had a mean Phred below 15, or lacked an exact match to the constant primer or identifier. COPE v1.2.5 was used to merge high-quality paired reads, and clonotypes were defined as unique nucleotide sequences. Clonotypes were aligned to IMGT TRBV, TRBD and TRBJ reference segments using MiTCR v1.1. The analysis included only V-J combinations with a frequency above 0.0001, which together covered about 99% of the repertoires. A TCS score was defined as the ratio of F50 (clonal expansion) to E x V (chaos), with BLOSUM62-based TCRdist applied between CDR3 peptides within each V-J. Welch's t-statistics and random forest reduced fewer than 550 V-J features to 13, which were used in a naive Bayes classifier (R e1071). Using fastp at Q25 and MiXCR, TCRdb reprocessed the public reads and kept productive beta chains. Every entry covers one CDR3 protein and lists the most common genes and DNA from its rows. What appears here as the V and J calls and clone size reflects TCRdb's work, not the paper's. Within this sample are about 410,000 distinct CDR3 sequences, with roughly 15% of them counted one time only. The ten largest clonotypes hold 13% of the sample.

The record originates from a study of T cells in Graves' hyperthyroidism and ophthalmopathy (dated by TCRdb to between 2019 and 2020). With regard to the full study: Peripheral blood was collected at initial diagnosis, before any treatment. To identify TCR V-J signatures that set the groups apart, the researchers used a discovery cohort of more than 95 patients, made up of around 42 with Graves' ophthalmopathy and about 60 with stable Graves' hyperthyroidism. Whether ophthalmopathy could be predicted prospectively was tested in an independent validation cohort made up of approximately 19 hyperthyroidism patients plus 17 patients who later progressed to ophthalmopathy. The approximately 100 discovery patients were divided at random into training and test sets in a 7:3 ratio. Thyroid tissue and blood T-cell repertoires from about six Graves' hyperthyroidism patients were also compared in the study. Once sampling was done, hyperthyroidism patients were given methimazole at a starting dose of 30 mg daily, whereas ophthalmopathy patients were given high-dose intravenous methylprednisolone. The paper reports TCR Vbeta CDR3 sequencing of approximately 140 peripheral blood samples: under 45 ophthalmopathy, under 80 hyperthyroidism and 17 progressor patients.

Study-wide conclusions, independent of this receptor: Ophthalmopathy was separated from stable hyperthyroidism by a 13 V-J signature model, with approximately 90% sensitivity and roughly 81% specificity obtained in cross-validation and 80%/75% obtained in testing. In validation, the model predicted progression to ophthalmopathy a median of about 5.9 months before onset, with 70% to 71% sensitivity and 72.22% specificity. Sample size was not statistically predetermined, and blinding of investigators to group allocation was not performed. Blood samples also contained most of the expanded thyroid clonotypes (frequency above 0.001), which suggests that blood repertoires may reflect thyroid immune responses.

In the ophthalmopathy patients, disease was moderately to severely active, with a Clinical Activity Score of 3 or more, a NOSPECS grade of 4 or more, and a duration of less than 3 months. Patients with uncontrolled infections, other autoimmune diseases, pregnancy or lactation were excluded. Diagnoses were based on clinical symptoms, serum thyroxine and TRAb, thyroid ultrasound and orbital computed tomography. Ficoll-Paque density gradient centrifugation was used to isolate PBMCs from 8.5 to 10 ml of fresh peripheral blood. Total RNA was extracted using Trizol reagent, and RNA quality was assessed on an Agilent 2100 Bioanalyzer. Via the germline V gene (reference sequence), CDR1 is DFQATT and CDR2 SNEGSKA. Taken from cysteine to phenylalanine, the CDR3 has 16 residues. CDR3 DNA only is kept here, 48 bases in frame from base 1.

This TCR came from a man younger than 30 with Graves' ophthalmopathy. The V and J genes are TRBV20-1 and TRBJ1-5, and TRBD1 matches 9 of the central bases. Sequencing was performed on blood. CDR3 sequence: CSARDRGGFGNQPQHF. The sequenced DNA is TGCAGTGCAAGAGACAGGGGGGGTTTTGGCAATCAGCCCCAGCATTTT.